This TCR beta chain was sequenced for a study of cytomegalovirus exposure and HLA in healthy donors. On the study more broadly: Per a later analysis, the roughly 690 first-cohort and approximately 120 validation repertoires shared one platform.

Study conclusions and caveats: According to a later analysis, TCR clusters from the first cohort tended to co-occur in the 120 or so validation repertoires. The study listed under 200 cytomegalovirus-associated TCR beta chains.

This table comes from immunoSEQ multiplex PCR, and its TCRdb copy is limited to in-frame clones, with some not included. This sample has about 110,000 clones, with about 85% found just once. This CDR3 is built from 15 residues. The germline V gene encodes CDR1 MGHRA and CDR2 YSYEKL. After removal of 8 bases from V and 4 bases from J, the junction contained 7 bases not matched to a gene. About this clone itself: Its specificity is not known.

Source material: PBMCs. The sequence was collected from a woman aged 18-30 years in good health and CMV-seronegative. The chain joins TRBV4-1 to TRBJ2-3; TRBD2 matches at 12 bases. CDR3 nucleotides: TGCGCCAGCCTCCGACTAGCGGGGGCCGCAGATACGCAGTATTTT. This sequence encodes CASLRLAGAADTQYF.